This is a list of T cell receptor beta chains from one sample in a study of T cells in localized non-small cell lung cancer. The repertoire was sequenced with immunoSEQ multiplex PCR; TCRdb's copy has only in-frame clones and lacks some. Among under 60,000 clones listed, roughly 85% were seen once. The material was peripheral blood, obtained before any cancer treatment. The receptors come from a male donor older than 55 with stage III squamous cell lung carcinoma. The CDR3 runs from the conserved cysteine through the conserved F or W. Each record gives: clone size, D gene, V gene, J gene, CDR3 protein, CDR3 DNA. The D gene is left open where the match is weak. Not all rows give a size; the values are once, few, many and, for expanded clones, a class.

.	TRBD1	TRBV5-1	TRBJ1-1	CASSVGQGSFSEAFF	TGCGCCAGCAGCGTAGGACAGGGGAGTTTCTCTGAAGCTTTCTTT
.	.	TRBV30	TRBJ2-1	CAWSYWTEGNEQFF	TGTGCCTGGAGTTACTGGACAGAAGGCAATGAGCAGTTCTTC
.	TRBD2	TRBV4-2	TRBJ2-1	CASSQSGGLYNEQFF	TGTGCCAGCAGCCAATCGGGGGGGCTCTACAATGAGCAGTTCTTC
.	.	TRBV5-6	TRBJ2-5	CASSPIMRSGETQYF	TGTGCCAGCAGCCCGATTATGAGAAGCGGAGAGACCCAGTACTTC
.	.	TRBV9	TRBJ2-4	CASSGSQGSWENIQYF	TGTGCCAGCAGCGGCAGCCAGGGGTCGTGGGAAAACATTCAGTACTTC
.	TRBD1	TRBV4-2	TRBJ1-2	CASSQTGGRDGYTF	TGTGCCAGCAGCCAAACAGGGGGCCGCGATGGCTACACCTTC
.	TRBD1	TRBV7-3	TRBJ2-6	CASSSSGQRLAANVLTF	TGTGCCAGCAGCTCTTCGGGACAGCGTTTGGCGGCCAACGTCCTGACTTTC
.	.	TRBV5-4	TRBJ1-2	CASSSDGLNYGYTF	TGTGCCAGCAGCTCGGACGGACTGAACTATGGCTACACCTTC
.	TRBD1	TRBV5-5	TRBJ2-2	CASSAGQGTPNTGELFF	TGTGCCAGCAGCGCGGGACAGGGAACCCCGAACACCGGGGAGCTGTTTTTT
.	.	TRBV7-2	TRBJ2-5	CASSYDVLRQETQYF	TGTGCCAGCAGCTACGACGTCTTACGCCAAGAGACCCAGTACTTC
.	.	TRBV11-1	TRBJ2-3	CASMGRGPRTDTQYF	TGTGCCAGCATGGGCAGGGGACCGCGCACAGATACGCAGTATTTT
.	.	TRBV7-6	TRBJ2-5	CASSSRHKRVEETQYF	TGTGCCAGCAGCTCCCGCCACAAACGGGTAGAAGAGACCCAGTACTTC
.	.	TRBV7-9	TRBJ2-3	CASSLGSARRTDTQYF	TGTGCCAGCAGCTTAGGGTCGGCCCGCCGCACAGATACGCAGTATTTT
once	TRBD1	TRBV7-9	TRBJ2-7	CASSRTGDEQYF	TGTGCCAGCAGTCGGACAGGGGACGAGCAGTACTTC
.	.	TRBV28	TRBJ1-1	CASSLYGTGNTEAFF	TGTGCCAGCAGTTTATATGGGACGGGGAACACTGAAGCTTTCTTT
.	.	TRBV18	TRBJ1-2	CASSPGQGYTF	TGTGCCAGCTCACCAGGACAGGGCTACACCTTC
.	TRBD1	TRBV7-2	TRBJ1-3	CASSFTGASGNTIYF	TGTGCCAGCAGCTTTACAGGGGCTTCAGGAAACACCATATATTTT
.	TRBD2	TRBV11-2	TRBJ2-3	CASSLVAGGPDTQYF	TGTGCCAGCAGCTTAGTAGCGGGGGGCCCGGATACGCAGTATTTT
.	.	TRBV18	TRBJ1-2	CASSPVTNGYTF	TGTGCCAGCTCACCGGTTACGAACGGCTACACCTTC
.	.	TRBV27	TRBJ2-1	CASSWPWGDEQFF	TGTGCCAGCAGTTGGCCTTGGGGCGATGAGCAGTTCTTC
.	.	TRBV11-2	TRBJ2-3	CASSLAPSDTQYF	TGTGCCAGCAGCTTAGCCCCAAGTGATACGCAGTATTTT
.	.	TRBV7-8	TRBJ2-2	CASSHRVIINTGELFF	TGTGCCAGCAGTCATAGGGTGATCATCAACACCGGGGAGCTGTTTTTT
.	TRBD2	TRBV9	TRBJ2-1	CASSLSARLAGGEDQGNEQFF	TGTGCCAGCAGCCTATCGGCGCGTCTAGCGGGAGGCGAGGATCAGGGCAATGAGCAGTTCTTC
.	.	TRBV11-2	TRBJ1-1	CASSSRGAGAVYTEAFF	TGTGCCAGCAGCTCCCGGGGGGCGGGGGCTGTTTACACTGAAGCTTTCTTT
.	.	TRBV2	TRBJ2-5	CASTGSAVYQETQYF	TGTGCCAGCACCGGAAGCGCAGTTTACCAAGAGACCCAGTACTTC
.	TRBD2	TRBV2	TRBJ2-5	CASSEARLAGAETQYF	TGTGCCAGCAGTGAAGCGCGACTAGCGGGAGCGGAGACCCAGTACTTC
.	TRBD2	TRBV28	TRBJ2-5	CASSLSVSSGAQETQYF	TGTGCCAGCAGTTTATCGGTCAGTAGCGGGGCACAAGAGACCCAGTACTTC
.	.	TRBV29-1	TRBJ2-2	CSIRLATGELFF	TGCAGCATCCGGTTGGCCACCGGGGAGCTGTTTTTT
.	.	TRBV9	TRBJ2-5	CASSLLDGPLGETQYF	TGTGCCAGCAGCTTGTTGGACGGGCCCCTCGGAGAGACCCAGTACTTC
once	TRBD1	TRBV5-1	TRBJ1-4	CASSYGDRGSGWLFF	TGCGCCAGCAGCTACGGGGACAGGGGTTCGGGTTGGCTGTTTTTT
.	TRBD2	TRBV5-4	TRBJ2-7	CASSLVGGGAKNEQYF	TGTGCCAGCAGCTTGGTTGGCGGGGGGGCAAAAAACGAGCAGTACTTC
.	TRBD2	TRBV6-5	TRBJ2-7	CAISEGGGAYEQYF	TGTGCCATCAGTGAAGGCGGGGGGGCATACGAGCAGTACTTC
.	.	TRBV29-1	TRBJ1-2	CSVAHYGYTF	TGCAGCGTGGCCCACTATGGCTACACCTTC
.	.	TRBV2	TRBJ1-5	CASRPETGNQPQHF	TGTGCCAGCAGACCAGAGACAGGCAATCAGCCCCAGCATTTT
.	.	TRBV5-1	TRBJ2-2	CASSLARPNTGELFF	TGCGCCAGCAGCTTGGCCCGGCCGAACACCGGGGAGCTGTTTTTT
.	TRBD1	TRBV7-8	TRBJ1-2	CASSRTSARGSYGYTF	TGTGCCAGCAGCCGAACCTCGGCCAGGGGGAGCTATGGCTACACCTTC
.	.	TRBV6-1	TRBJ1-2	CASRSRAGPNYGYTF	TGTGCCAGCAGGAGTCGGGCAGGGCCTAACTATGGCTACACCTTC
.	TRBD1	TRBV2	TRBJ2-7	CASNAGTVRIEQYF	TGTGCCAGTAACGCCGGGACAGTCCGAATCGAGCAGTACTTC
.	.	TRBV27	TRBJ2-1	CASWDGSGPREQFF	TGTGCCAGCTGGGACGGTAGTGGCCCCAGAGAGCAGTTCTTC
.	.	TRBV19	TRBJ1-1	CASSISHTRNTEAFF	TGTGCCAGTAGTATATCCCATACACGGAACACTGAAGCTTTCTTT
.	TRBD2	TRBV5-1	TRBJ2-1	CASSEYASGGVTYNEQFF	TGCGCCAGCAGCGAGTATGCTAGCGGGGGGGTTACCTACAATGAGCAGTTCTTC